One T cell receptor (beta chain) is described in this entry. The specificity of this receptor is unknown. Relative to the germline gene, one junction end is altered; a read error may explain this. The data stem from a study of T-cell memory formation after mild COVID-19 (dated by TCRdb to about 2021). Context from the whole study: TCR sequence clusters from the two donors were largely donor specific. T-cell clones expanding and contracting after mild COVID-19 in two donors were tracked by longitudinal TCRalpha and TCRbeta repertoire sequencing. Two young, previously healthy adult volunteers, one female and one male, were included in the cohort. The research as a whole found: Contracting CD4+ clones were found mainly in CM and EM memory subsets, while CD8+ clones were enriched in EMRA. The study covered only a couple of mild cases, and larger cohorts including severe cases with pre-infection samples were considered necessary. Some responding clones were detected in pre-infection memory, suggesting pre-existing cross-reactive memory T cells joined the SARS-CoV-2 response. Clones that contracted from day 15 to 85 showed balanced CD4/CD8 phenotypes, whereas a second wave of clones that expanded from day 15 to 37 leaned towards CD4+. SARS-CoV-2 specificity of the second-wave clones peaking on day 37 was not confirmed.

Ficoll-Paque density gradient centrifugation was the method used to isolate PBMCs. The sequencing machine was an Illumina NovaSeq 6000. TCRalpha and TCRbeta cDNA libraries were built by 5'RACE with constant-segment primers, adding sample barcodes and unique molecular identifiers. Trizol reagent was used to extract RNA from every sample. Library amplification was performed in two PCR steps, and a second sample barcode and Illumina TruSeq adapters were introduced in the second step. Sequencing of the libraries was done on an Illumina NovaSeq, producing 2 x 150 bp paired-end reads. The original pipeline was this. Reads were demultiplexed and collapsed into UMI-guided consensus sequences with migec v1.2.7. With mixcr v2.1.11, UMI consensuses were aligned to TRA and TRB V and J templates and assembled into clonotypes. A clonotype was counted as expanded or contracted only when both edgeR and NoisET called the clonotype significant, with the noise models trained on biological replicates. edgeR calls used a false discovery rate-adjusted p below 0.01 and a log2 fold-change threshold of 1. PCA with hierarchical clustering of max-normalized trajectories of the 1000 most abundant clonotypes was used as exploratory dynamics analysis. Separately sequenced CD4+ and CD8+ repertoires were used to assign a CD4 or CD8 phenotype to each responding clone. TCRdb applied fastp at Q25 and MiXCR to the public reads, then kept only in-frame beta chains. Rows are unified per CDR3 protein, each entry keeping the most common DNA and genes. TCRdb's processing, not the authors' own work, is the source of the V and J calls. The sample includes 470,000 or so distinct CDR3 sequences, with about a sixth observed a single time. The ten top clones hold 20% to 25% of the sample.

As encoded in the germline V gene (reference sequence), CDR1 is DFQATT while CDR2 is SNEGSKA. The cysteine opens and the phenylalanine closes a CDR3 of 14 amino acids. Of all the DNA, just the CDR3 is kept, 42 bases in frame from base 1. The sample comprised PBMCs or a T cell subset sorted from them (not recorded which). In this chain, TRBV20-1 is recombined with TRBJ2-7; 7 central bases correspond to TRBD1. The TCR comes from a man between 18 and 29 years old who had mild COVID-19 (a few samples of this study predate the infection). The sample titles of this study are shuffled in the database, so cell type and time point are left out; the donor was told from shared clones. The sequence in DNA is TGCAGTGCTAGATCCCTGGACAGGACCTACGAGCAGTATTTC. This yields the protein CSARSLDRTYEQYF.